These 23 T cell receptor beta chains originate from one sample sequenced in a study of T cells after yellow fever vaccination. TCRdb independently ran MiXCR on the 5' RACE reads; one entry per CDR3 protein. The repertoire holds around 600,000 distinct CDR3 sequences, with around 12% as singletons. This sample comprised PBMCs, obtained on the day of the yellow fever booster vaccination. The receptors derive from a man under 40 who received the YFV17D yellow fever vaccine.

This clonotype has just a few counts. The chain couples TRBV20-1 to TRBJ1-1, with D uncertain. Deletions cut 4 bases from V and 1 base from J, with 7 bases between. CDR1 and CDR2 (germline): DFQATT, SNEGSKA (reference sequence). This CDR3 is 12 amino acids long. The CDR3 DNA reads TGCAGTGCTACGGGGAGGAACACTGAAGCTTTCTTT. Translation gives CSATGRNTEAFF.

This clonotype turned up a few times. The chain is built from TRBV9 and TRBJ2-7, with 9 bases fitting TRBD2. Trimming removed 4 bases from V and 5 bases from J; junction bases left unmatched: 10. The germline gives CDR1 SGDLS, CDR2 YYNGEE. This CDR3 has 15 amino acids. CDR3 residues: CASSPSGNLRDEQYF. CDR3 in DNA: TGTGCCAGCAGCCCTAGCGGGAACTTACGTGACGAGCAGTACTTC.

This clonotype was counted only a few times. The chain links TRBV27 to TRBJ2-5; weak D call: TRBD2 (6 bases). The ends were cut back, 5 bases at V and 1 base at J, with 11 bases in the middle. This CDR3 region has 14 residues. Germline V lookup: CDR1 MNHEY, CDR2 SMNVEV (reference sequence). The CDR3 sequence is CASSRLGFQETQYF. The CDR3 DNA is TGTGCCAGCAGTCGACTAGGATTCCAAGAGACCCAGTACTTC.

The V and J genes are TRBV4-3 and TRBJ2-1, with D hard to call. V dropped 0 bases and J dropped 0 bases, with 12 bases sitting between them. CDR3 length: 17 residues. From germline, CDR1 is LGHNA and CDR2 YSLEER. The chain's CDR3 is CASSQDPPGSSYNEQFF. As DNA, the CDR3 is TGCGCCAGCAGCCAAGACCCCCCCGGTAGCTCCTACAATGAGCAGTTCTTC.

This chain links TRBV21-1 with TRBJ1-2; TRBD1, the table's D call, was not compared with the DNA. TRBV21-1 corresponds to a pseudogene. CDR3 length: 15 residues. The CDR3: CASSRSQWGHYGYTF. The CDR3 DNA reads as TGTGCCAGCAGCAGGAGCCAATGGGGGCACTATGGCTACACCTTC.

The chain couples TRBV11-2 to TRBJ2-3; possibly TRBD1 for D (6 bases). The V and J ends lost 1 base and 4 bases respectively, with 12 bases between them. The CDR3 runs 15 residues. Germline CDR1 SGHAT, CDR2 FQNNGV. CDR3 region: CASSLGQAMADTQYF. For the CDR3, the DNA is TGTGCCAGCAGCTTAGGACAGGCTATGGCAGATACGCAGTATTTT.

This chain links TRBV7-2 with TRBJ1-4; D may be TRBD1 (6 bases). V was shortened by 3 bases and J by 8 bases, with 16 bases between the two germline ends. Germline lookup yields CDR1 SGHTA and CDR2 FQGNSA. The CDR3 runs 15 residues. The CDR3 loop reads CASSFSQGLGEKLFF. The CDR3 DNA reads TGTGCCAGCAGCTTTTCCCAGGGGTTAGGAGAAAAACTGTTTTTT.

This clonotype was seen a few times. The chain links TRBV7-2 to TRBJ2-2, with TRBD2 matching 9 bases. J gave up 4 bases and V 6 bases, and 9 bases lay outside the gene matches. Per germline, CDR1 SGHTA and CDR2 FQGNSA. The CDR3 loop spans 16 amino acids. DNA of the CDR3: TGTGCCAGCAGAAAGAATAGCGGGAGCGGCACCGGGGAGCTGTTTTTT. This gives the protein CASRKNSGSGTGELFF.

This clonotype was seen a handful of times. V usage is TRBV25-1 and J usage is TRBJ2-1; D possibly corresponds to TRBD2 (5 bases). The ends were cut back, 4 bases at V and 0 bases at J, with 19 bases in the middle. Germline loops: CDR1 MGHDK, CDR2 SYGVNS. The CDR3 has 18 residues. The DNA for the CDR3 is TGTGCCAGCAGTGCGACTAAATTTCTCCGGAGCTCCTACAATGAGCAGTTCTTC. Its protein is CASSATKFLRSSYNEQFF. The full variable domain, completed using reference TRBV25-1 and TRBJ2-1, is EADIYQTPRYLVIGTGKKITLECSQTMGHDKMYWYQQDPGMELHLIHYSYGVNSTEKGDLSSESTVSRIRTEHFPLTLESARPSHTSQYLCASSATKFLRSSYNEQFFGPGTRLTVL.

The sample holds many counts of this clonotype. The V and J genes are TRBV5-6 and TRBJ2-2; 12 nucleotides line up with TRBD1. The CDR3 has 16 residues. Germline assignment: CDR1 SGHDT and CDR2 YYEEEE. Trimming took 4 bases from V and 7 from J; bases not matched to a gene: 8. CDR3 amino acids: CASSPRDRGPGGELFF. In DNA, the CDR3 is TGTGCCAGCAGCCCCCGGGACAGGGGGCCAGGCGGGGAGCTGTTTTTT.

The CDR3 here is CASSDSGSGEKLFF. CDR3 bases: TGTGCCAGCAGCGATTCAGGGAGTGGGGAAAAACTGTTTTTT. V and J are TRBV7-9 and TRBJ1-4, with D tentatively TRBD1 (5 bases). Trimming took off 5 bases at V and 8 bases at J, with 15 bases between the two ends. Germline V CDR1 and CDR2: SEHNR, FQNEAQ (reference sequence). The CDR3 has 14 amino acids.

This clonotype occurred a few times. The rearrangement joins TRBV6-1 to TRBJ1-1; D perhaps matches TRBD1 (5 bases). CDR3 length equals 14 residues. With 7 bases removed from V and 1 base from J, the gap between germline ends came to 13 bases. In germline, CDR1 is MNHNS, CDR2 SASEGT. CDR3 region: CASKMRGENTEAFF. For the CDR3, the DNA is TGTGCCAGCAAGATGAGGGGTGAGAACACTGAAGCTTTCTTT.

This clonotype was seen a handful of times. The V and J genes are TRBV12-3 or TRBV12-4 and TRBJ1-2; weak D call: TRBD1 (6 bases). The V end lost 3 bases, the J end lost 6 bases, and 11 bases lay between the germline ends. There are 13 residues in the CDR3. CDR3 nucleotides: TGTGCCAGCAGTTTTAGGCAGGGGCATGGCTACACCTTC. Amino acid sequence: CASSFRQGHGYTF.

The chain has TRBV7-6 and TRBJ2-4; TRBD2 matches at 9 bases. CDR3 length equals 20 residues. Germline V gene sequence: CDR1 SGHVS, CDR2 FNYEAQ. V gave up 2 bases and J gave up 7 bases; unmatched junction bases: 21. DNA of the CDR3: TGTGCCAGCAGCTTATGGGCGGGTAGCGGGAGTCTACCAACCCCCAACATTCAGTACTTC. Translation gives CASSLWAGSGSLPTPNIQYF. Full variable domain (remainder filled in from reference TRBV7-6 and TRBJ2-4): GAGVSQSPRYKVTKRGQDVALRCDPISGHVSLYWYRQALGQGPEFLTYFNYEAQQDKSGLPNDRFSAERPEGSISTLTIQRTEQRDSAMYRCASSLWAGSGSLPTPNIQYFGAGTRLSVL.

This clonotype was found a few times. V gene TRBV5-1 combines with J gene TRBJ2-4; no definite D call. Trimming took 0 bases from V and 3 from J, leaving 4 bases between them. This CDR3 region has 13 residues. Germline lookup yields CDR1 SGHRS and CDR2 YFSETQ. The CDR3 loop reads CASSLDHKNIQYF. CDR3 DNA sequence: TGCGCCAGCAGCTTGGACCACAAAAACATTCAGTACTTC.

This clonotype occurred a few times. This rearrangement joins TRBV20-1 to TRBJ2-5; maybe TRBD1 (5 bases). V lost 6 bases and J 1 base, leaving 12 bases between the germline ends. The CDR3 is 13 residues long. Germline CDR1 reads DFQATT; CDR2 reads SNEGSKA (reference sequence). CDR3 residues: CSATSTAQETQYF. The CDR3 DNA follows: TGCAGTGCCACCTCGACAGCCCAAGAGACCCAGTACTTC.

The chain employs TRBV18 and TRBJ2-3; TRBD1 matches 7 bases. CDR1 KGHSH and CDR2 LQKENI come from the germline V gene. There are 15 residues in the CDR3. With 4 bases clipped from V and 2 bases from J, the junction kept 6 bases outside the gene matches. CDR3 DNA sequence: TGTGCCAGCTCACGTGGACAGGTGAACACAGATACGCAGTATTTT. Protein product: CASSRGQVNTDTQYF.

This clonotype came up many times. The V call is TRBV12-3 or TRBV12-4, the J call TRBJ2-1; a weak D match, TRBD1 (6 bases). Trimming removed 5 bases from V and 7 bases from J, with 27 bases in between. The CDR3 covers 18 residues. In DNA form, the CDR3 reads TGTGCCAGCAGTCCATCCCCCTACGGGACATTGATGGGGAATGAGCAGTTCTTC. Translating it yields CASSPSPYGTLMGNEQFF.

This clonotype has more than one count but fewer than ten. This chain joins TRBV10-3 and TRBJ2-3; no definite D call. V was trimmed by 7 bases and J by 0 bases, leaving 11 bases between them. The length of the CDR3 is 14 residues. Germline lookup yields CDR1 ENHRY and CDR2 SYGVKD. DNA for the CDR3: TGTGCCATCAATCCAGATTCTAGCACAGATACGCAGTATTTT. It is translated as CAINPDSSTDTQYF.

This clonotype was observed at least ten times. V and J are TRBV7-6 and TRBJ2-1; a possible D gene is TRBD1 (6 bases). The CDR3 runs to 14 residues. Germline V gene lookup returns CDR1 SGHVS and CDR2 FNYEAQ. Trimming took off 5 bases at V and 2 bases at J, with 10 bases between the two ends. CDR3 sequence reads: CASSLTGAYNEQFF. The DNA of the CDR3 is TGTGCCAGCAGCCTGACAGGAGCCTACAATGAGCAGTTCTTC.

This clonotype appeared many times. This chain uses TRBV12-3 or TRBV12-4 with TRBJ1-5, with 7 bases that match TRBD1. V was clipped by 6 bases and J by 4 bases; unmatched bases: 9. This CDR3 is 15 amino acids long. CDR3 DNA: TGTGCCAGCAGCTCCCTGGGGACAGATAATCAGCCCCAGCATTTT. It is translated as CASSSLGTDNQPQHF.

The V call is TRBV30, the J call TRBJ2-2; the D gene is possibly TRBD2 (6 bases). This CDR3 contains 15 residues. Trimming removed 2 bases at V and 2 bases at J, with 12 bases between. Germline assignment: CDR1 GTSNPN and CDR2 SVGIG (reference sequence). The CDR3 protein is CAWSKSGTNTGELFF. CDR3 DNA: TGTGCCTGGAGTAAATCCGGGACTAACACCGGGGAGCTGTTTTTT.

The chain recombines TRBV12-3 or TRBV12-4 with TRBJ2-7; the D gene is possibly TRBD2 (6 bases). Trimming removed 5 bases at V and 0 bases at J, with 17 bases between. CDR3 length equals 16 residues. The CDR3 DNA reads TGTGCCAGCAGTACCCCGAATAGCGGCAGCTCCTACGAGCAGTACTTC. This translates into CASSTPNSGSSYEQYF.